One sample yielded the 25 T cell receptor beta chains listed below, sequenced in a study of shared clonotypes between healthy human individuals (dated by TCRdb to about 2020). Library prep was done by the immunoSEQ multiplex PCR assay. TCRdb took this table from immuneACCESS and kept in-frame rearrangements with V and J called. Such tables lack part of the clones; where checked against another copy, unresolved V genes explain under half of the gap, and the rest is unexplained. The sample yields around 510,000 clones; about 96% were counted once. The ten largest clones add up to 0.055% to 0.075% of the sample. The sample comprised naive CD4+ T cells sorted from blood. The cell subset or site label here, explained by the study, means: CD45RA+ positively selected. The receptor source for this set is a woman aged 25 to 39 in good health.

The chain employs TRBV30 and TRBJ2-7; 8 bases agree with TRBD1. CDR1 GTSNPN and CDR2 SVGIG come from the germline V gene (reference sequence). The CDR3 length is 14 residues. Unmatched junction bases numbered 10, after V lost 4 bases and J lost 5 bases. DNA of the CDR3: TGTGCCTGGAAAGCCTTCAGGGGGCACCACGAGCAGTACTTC. It encodes CAWKAFRGHHEQYF.

The chain joins TRBV4-1 to TRBJ1-2; D is unclear. V lost 3 bases and J 0 bases, leaving 26 bases between the germline ends. This CDR3 has 20 residues. Germline assignment: CDR1 MGHRA and CDR2 YSYEKL. The CDR3 sequence: CASSQSPFFISVPSNYGYTF. The CDR3 coding sequence is TGCGCCAGCAGCCAGAGCCCGTTTTTTATAAGCGTTCCCTCTAACTATGGCTACACCTTC.

The chain links TRBV7-2 to TRBJ2-7; 7 nucleotides agree with TRBD2. There are 14 residues in the CDR3. J lost 2 bases, V lost 2 bases, and 3 bases had no gene match. Germline V gives CDR1 SGHTA, CDR2 FQGNSA. CDR3 coding DNA: TGTGCCAGCAGCTTAAGCGGGGTTCCCTACGAGCAGTACTTC. It specifies CASSLSGVPYEQYF.

The chain links TRBV5-1 to TRBJ2-5; D not resolved. Trimming removed 7 bases from V and 0 bases from J, with 10 bases in between. Germline-derived CDR1 and CDR2 are SGHRS and YFSETQ. There are 13 residues in the CDR3. The CDR3 DNA reads TGCGCCAGCCGACTCGGGCACCAAGAGACCCAGTACTTC. Protein: CASRLGHQETQYF.

The chain recombines TRBV5-1 with TRBJ2-5, with 8 positions matching TRBD2. After removal of 4 bases from V and 3 bases from J, the junction contained 14 bases not matched to a gene. CDR1 is SGHRS, CDR2 YFSETQ, per germline. The CDR3 covers 17 residues. CDR3 residues: CASSPPEGVAGKETQYF. The CDR3 coding sequence is TGCGCCAGCAGCCCTCCGGAAGGGGTAGCGGGAAAAGAGACCCAGTACTTC.

J is TRBJ2-1 and V is TRBV6-5; D remains unclear. CDR3 length equals 13 residues. Trimming stripped 7 bases from V and 1 base from J, with 8 bases between. From germline, CDR1 is MNHEY and CDR2 SVGAGI. The CDR3 is CASTSSSYNEQFF. The CDR3 bases are TGTGCCAGCACGTCATCGTCCTACAATGAGCAGTTCTTC.

This clone was counted a single time. The genes are TRBV4-1 and TRBJ2-5, with 9 nucleotides matching TRBD2. With 0 bases clipped from V and 3 bases from J, the junction kept 8 bases outside the gene matches. Germline loops: CDR1 MGHRA, CDR2 YSYEKL. The CDR3 sequence is 17 residues long. DNA for the CDR3: TGCGCCAGCAGCCAAGATCATGGACTAGCGATCGAAGAGACCCAGTACTTC. This sequence encodes CASSQDHGLAIEETQYF.

This clone appeared a few times. The V gene is TRBV11-2, the J gene TRBJ1-2; unclear D gene. Germline V CDR1 and CDR2: SGHAT, FQNNGV. The V gene lost 2 bases and the J gene lost 3 bases, with 10 bases spanning the gap. The CDR3 has 14 residues. CDR3 region: CASSLTRADYGYTF. CDR3 bases: TGTGCCAGCAGCTTAACGCGGGCGGACTATGGCTACACCTTC.

V is TRBV9 and J is TRBJ2-1; 7 bases map to TRBD2. The CDR3 runs 15 residues. The V gene end was trimmed by 0 bases and the J gene end by 7 bases; junction bases not matched to a gene: 7. Germline V CDR1 and CDR2: SGDLS, YYNGEE. CDR3: CASSVVSSGYNEQFF. DNA for the CDR3: TGTGCCAGCAGCGTAGTTTCTAGCGGCTATAATGAGCAGTTCTTC.

This clone was detected a few times. V gene TRBV7-8 combines with J gene TRBJ1-5, with D perhaps matching TRBD1 (6 bases). V was clipped by 0 bases and J by 4 bases, with 7 bases between them. The CDR3 covers 14 residues. Germline V lookup: CDR1 SGHVS, CDR2 FQNEAQ. The CDR3 is CASSLAQGNQPQHF. Here the CDR3 DNA reads TGTGCCAGCAGCTTAGCCCAGGGGAATCAGCCCCAGCATTTT.

J is TRBJ2-7 and V is TRBV28, with TRBD2 matching over 8 bases. The trim removed 6 bases at V and 2 bases at J, leaving 6 bases unmatched. This CDR3 spans 14 amino acids. From germline, CDR1 is MDHEN and CDR2 SYDVKM. The CDR3: CASRPRGVTYEQYF. CDR3 in DNA: TGTGCCAGCAGGCCGCGGGGGGTTACCTACGAGCAGTACTTC.

This sequence joins TRBV5-1 and TRBJ2-5; 9 nucleotides align to TRBD2. V gave up 1 base and J gave up 5 bases; unmatched junction bases: 12. Germline V gene data show CDR1 as SGHRS and CDR2 as YFSETQ. This CDR3 is built from 17 residues. The CDR3 loop reads CASSLRSASGNFETQYF. The DNA of the CDR3 is TGCGCCAGCAGCTTGAGATCGGCTAGCGGGAATTTCGAGACCCAGTACTTC.

As regards this clone: Other DNA sequences within the sample encode an identical CDR3. This chain uses TRBV6-1 with TRBJ1-1; D is uncertain. V lost 6 bases to trimming and J lost 5 bases, with 13 bases between them. This CDR3 has 13 amino acids. Germline V lookup: CDR1 MNHNS, CDR2 SASEGT. The CDR3 region has the DNA TGTGCCAGCAGCCTAACGGAAGGGACTGAAGCTTTCTTT. Translated: CASSLTEGTEAFF.

The gene calls are TRBV7-9 and TRBJ1-5; D is unresolved. The length of the CDR3 is 14 residues. Germline assignment: CDR1 SEHNR and CDR2 FQNEAQ (reference sequence). The ends were cut back, 2 bases at V and 5 bases at J, with 10 bases in the middle. The CDR3: CASSLSSYDQPQHF. DNA of the CDR3: TGTGCCAGCAGCTTATCGTCTTATGATCAGCCCCAGCATTTT. Complete variable domain (other parts from reference TRBV7-9 and TRBJ1-5): DTGVSQNPRHKITKRGQNVTFRCDPISEHNRLYWYRQTLGQGPEFLTYFQNEAQLEKSRLLSDRFSAERPKGSFSTLEIQRTEQGDSAMYLCASSLSSYDQPQHFGDGTRLSIL.

The chain is built from TRBV6-1 and TRBJ2-7; no firm D call. CDR1 and CDR2 from the germline V gene are MNHNS and SASEGT. Trimming took 1 base from V and 2 from J, leaving 9 bases between them. This CDR3 comprises 14 residues. The CDR3 bases are TGTGCCAGCAGTGAAGGACACGGCCCCTACGAGCAGTACTTC. This codes for CASSEGHGPYEQYF.

Regarding this clone: An end of the junction does not agree with germline; a read error may underlie this. The chain uses TRBV23-1 and TRBJ2-4; 13 bases are shared with TRBD2. TRBV23-1 falls under the ORF class, with uncertain function. The CDR3 spans 11 residues. CDR3 sequence reads: CRTSGSDIQYF. CDR3 nucleotide sequence: TGTCGGACTAGCGGGAGTGACATTCAGTACTTC.

This rearrangement joins TRBV27 to TRBJ2-3; unclear D gene. V was clipped by 3 bases and J by 6 bases, with 10 bases between them. The germline V gene has CDR1 MNHEY and CDR2 SMNVEV (reference sequence). CDR3 length equals 13 residues. CDR3 amino acids: CASSFSPGDTQYF. Written as DNA, the CDR3 is TGTGCCAGCAGTTTTAGCCCGGGTGATACGCAGTATTTT.

The chain is built from TRBV2 and TRBJ2-1; 10 positions agree with TRBD2. The CDR3 totals 17 residues. Germline CDR1 reads SNHLY; CDR2 reads FYNNEI. Trimming took 7 bases from V and 4 from J; bases not matched to a gene: 13. The DNA of the CDR3 is TGTGCCAGCATCGGCGTTCGGTCTAGCGGGAGTTACAATGAGCAGTTCTTC. It is translated as CASIGVRSSGSYNEQFF.

V is TRBV10-1 and J is TRBJ2-1; 12 positions match TRBD1. CDR1 WNHNN and CDR2 SYGVQD come from the germline V gene (reference sequence). Trimming cost V 6 bases and J 2 bases; bases outside gene matches: 8. The CDR3 length is 17 residues. The CDR3 loop is CASSERGTGGTYNEQFF. The CDR3 coding sequence is TGCGCCAGCAGCGAGAGGGGGACAGGGGGCACCTACAATGAGCAGTTCTTC.

The J gene is TRBJ2-7, the V gene TRBV7-9; 8 bases line up with TRBD1. The V and J ends lost 5 bases and 13 bases, in that order; junction bases with no gene match: 13. Germline CDR1 reads SEHNR; CDR2 reads FQNEAQ (reference sequence). The CDR3 contains 13 residues. This chain's CDR3 is CASSPSQGERRYF. In DNA form, the CDR3 reads TGTGCCAGCAGCCCATCACAGGGGGAGAGGAGATACTTC.

V is TRBV6-1 and J is TRBJ2-7, with TRBD1 matching over 10 bases. Germline V lookup: CDR1 MNHNS, CDR2 SASEGT. This CDR3 contains 15 residues. The V segment lost 5 bases and the J segment 2 bases; nucleotides outside the gene matches: 6. The CDR3 sequence: CASSFPGQGTYEQYF. CDR3 DNA: TGTGCCAGCAGTTTTCCGGGACAGGGGACCTACGAGCAGTACTTC.

The chain has TRBV5-1 and TRBJ2-3, with D possibly being TRBD1 (6 bases). This CDR3 comprises 16 residues. V dropped 4 bases and J dropped 0 bases, with 15 bases sitting between them. Germline V gene lookup returns CDR1 SGHRS and CDR2 YFSETQ. CDR3 coding DNA: TGCGCCAGCAGCAAAGGACAGTCCACTAGCACAGATACGCAGTATTTT. This translates into CASSKGQSTSTDTQYF.

The chain combines TRBV6-1 with TRBJ2-1, with D hard to call. CDR1 and CDR2 from the germline V gene are MNHNS and SASEGT. The V end lost 1 base, the J end lost 2 bases, and 6 bases lay between the germline ends. CDR3 length equals 14 residues. The CDR3 here is CASSEGPAYNEQFF. The CDR3 DNA sequence: TGTGCCAGCAGTGAAGGTCCAGCCTACAATGAGCAGTTCTTC.

V and J are TRBV28 and TRBJ1-5; maybe TRBD1 (5 bases). V was pared by 8 bases and J by 6 bases, with 17 bases between. The germline V gene has CDR1 MDHEN and CDR2 SYDVKM. CDR3 length equals 14 residues. The CDR3: CASRIVGAGQPQHF. The DNA for the CDR3 is TGTGCCAGCCGGATCGTCGGGGCCGGTCAGCCCCAGCATTTT.

This chain connects TRBV28 to TRBJ2-2; TRBD2 agrees at 16 bases. Germline values: CDR1 MDHEN, CDR2 SYDVKM. The trim removed 2 bases at V and 3 bases at J, leaving 3 bases unmatched. CDR3 size: 18 residues. CDR3 region: CASSLGTSGRADTGELFF. CDR3 coding DNA: TGTGCCAGCAGTTTAGGGACTAGCGGGAGGGCCGACACCGGGGAGCTGTTTTTT.